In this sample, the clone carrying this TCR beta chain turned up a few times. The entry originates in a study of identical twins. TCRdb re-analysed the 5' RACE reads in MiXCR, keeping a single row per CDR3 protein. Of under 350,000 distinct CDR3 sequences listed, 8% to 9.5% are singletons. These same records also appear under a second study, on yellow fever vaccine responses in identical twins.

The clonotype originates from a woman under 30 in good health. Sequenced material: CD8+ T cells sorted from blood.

The CDR3 bases are TGTGCCAGCAGTGTCGCACCCGGGGGGGACACTGAAGCTTTCTTT. This translates into CASSVAPGGDTEAFF. The chain employs TRBV6-4 and TRBJ1-1; tentative D call: TRBD1 (5 bases). This CDR3 region has 15 residues. Germline V gene sequence: CDR1 MRHNA, CDR2 SNTAGT. V lost 4 bases and J 3 bases, leaving 15 bases between the germline ends.